This is a list of T cell receptor beta chains from one sample in a study of blood T cell repertoires in COVID-19. Using immunoSEQ multiplex PCR, the repertoire was profiled, and TCRdb retains in-frame clones only, with some absent. Of roughly 140,000 clones listed, approximately 85% are singletons. The sequenced sample was peripheral blood. Receptor source: a woman aged 60-75 years with COVID-19, enrolled during active disease. CDR3s leave out the opening cysteine and the closing phenylalanine or tryptophan.

v_call,j_call,cdr3_aa
TRBV5-1,TRBJ1-2,ASSLDRSYGYT
TRBV27,TRBJ2-1,ASSLVGLAGVVNEQF
TRBV3-1/TRBV3-2,TRBJ2-5,ASSQDSGLGY
TRBV19,TRBJ1-3,ARGDRAISGNTIY
TRBV7-9,TRBJ2-2,ASSPRWEITGELF
TRBV9,TRBJ1-1,ASSVGPGTGFEAF
TRBV14,TRBJ1-2,ASSQANSLAKGYT
TRBV6-1,TRBJ2-1,ASSDPGQGDYNEQF
TRBV27,TRBJ2-7,ASRRTGATLYEQY
TRBV7-9,TRBJ1-6,ASSSTGAHSPLH
TRBV7-6,TRBJ2-2,ASSLGGSNTGELF
TRBV19,TRBJ2-3,ASRPPLRAGGTDTQY
TRBV5-4,TRBJ2-1,ASSNLLATNYNEQF
TRBV6-1,TRBJ1-6,ASREPDYSYNSPLH
TRBV7-9,TRBJ2-7,ASSLLAGGAGEQY
TRBV6-5,TRBJ1-2,ASRADRRYGYT
TRBV29-1,TRBJ1-3,SVVTGNIGNTIY
TRBV6-5,TRBJ1-2,ASSYGQFNYGYT